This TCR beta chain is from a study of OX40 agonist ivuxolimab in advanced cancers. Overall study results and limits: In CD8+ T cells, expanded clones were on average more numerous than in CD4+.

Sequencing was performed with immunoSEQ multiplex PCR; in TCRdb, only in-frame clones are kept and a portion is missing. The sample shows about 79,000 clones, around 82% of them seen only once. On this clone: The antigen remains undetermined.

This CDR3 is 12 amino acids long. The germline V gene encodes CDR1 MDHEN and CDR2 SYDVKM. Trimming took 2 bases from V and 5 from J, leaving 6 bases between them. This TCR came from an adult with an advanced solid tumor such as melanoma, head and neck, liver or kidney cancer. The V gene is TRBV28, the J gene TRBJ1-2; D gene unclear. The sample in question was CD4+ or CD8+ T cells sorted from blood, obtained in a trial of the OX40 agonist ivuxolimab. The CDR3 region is CASSLNYYGYTF. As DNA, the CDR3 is TGTGCCAGCAGTTTAAACTATTATGGCTACACCTTC.